This T cell receptor beta chain was retrieved from a study of OX40 agonist ivuxolimab in advanced cancers. Study-level findings and limits: The investigators did not determine what antigen specificity the expanded peripheral T cells had. Low normalized T-cell clonal expansion was additionally recorded for some nonresponders.

The table came from immunoSEQ multiplex PCR; TCRdb's copy has only in-frame clones and leaves some out. The table lists roughly 80,000 clones, around nine tenths of them singletons, with around 5.9% in the top ten. The CDR3 has 14 residues. Looked up from germline, CDR1 is SNHLY and CDR2 is FYNNEI. Unmatched junction bases numbered 6, after V lost 6 bases and J lost 4 bases. About this clone itself: The antigen remains unidentified.

The rearrangement uses TRBV2 and TRBJ2-1, with 7 bases lining up with TRBD1. The receptor's source is an adult with an advanced solid tumor such as melanoma, head and neck, liver or kidney cancer. Here the sequenced sample was CD4+ or CD8+ T cells sorted from blood, taken in a trial of the OX40 agonist ivuxolimab. CDR3 protein: CASRSRGLYNEQFF. CDR3 coding DNA: TGTGCCAGCAGGTCCAGGGGGTTGTACAATGAGCAGTTCTTC.